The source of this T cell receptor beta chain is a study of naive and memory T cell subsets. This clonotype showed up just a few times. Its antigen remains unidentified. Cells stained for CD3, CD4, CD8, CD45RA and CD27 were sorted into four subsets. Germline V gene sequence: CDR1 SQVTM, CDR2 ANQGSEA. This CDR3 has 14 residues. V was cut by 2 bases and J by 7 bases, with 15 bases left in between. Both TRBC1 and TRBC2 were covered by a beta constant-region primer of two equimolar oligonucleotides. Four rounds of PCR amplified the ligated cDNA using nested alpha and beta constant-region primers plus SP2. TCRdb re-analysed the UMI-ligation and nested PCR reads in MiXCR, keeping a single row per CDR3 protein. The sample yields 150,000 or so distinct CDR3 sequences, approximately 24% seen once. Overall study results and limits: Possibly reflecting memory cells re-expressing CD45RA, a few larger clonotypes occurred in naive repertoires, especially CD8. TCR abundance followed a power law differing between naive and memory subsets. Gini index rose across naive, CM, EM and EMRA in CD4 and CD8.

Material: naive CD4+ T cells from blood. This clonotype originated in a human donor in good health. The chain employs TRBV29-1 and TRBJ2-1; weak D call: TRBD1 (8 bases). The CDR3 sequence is CSVERTGRGNEQFF. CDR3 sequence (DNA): TGCAGCGTTGAAAGGACAGGGAGGGGTAATGAGCAGTTCTTC.